This T cell receptor beta chain derives from a study of graft-versus-host responses after intestinal transplantation. Study overall: Each recipient received a multivisceral, liver-intestinal, or isolated intestinal graft. Anti-thymocyte globulin induction, then tacrolimus and steroids for about three years, went to all recipients. Broader study findings: Investigators detected GvH clones in recipient marrow, with some emerging earlier in ileum or blood. Association was observed between peak circulating GvH clone levels and early post-transplant HvG declines.

Only in-frame clones appear in the TCRdb table, and some are missing; sequencing was by immunoSEQ multiplex PCR. The repertoire holds 35,000 to 50,000 clones, with over 85% as singletons. In the case of this clone: Its antigen is unknown.

V lost 2 bases, J lost 2 bases, and 7 bases lay in between. CDR1 and CDR2 from the germline V gene are MDHEN and SYDVKM. This CDR3 has 13 residues. The V gene is TRBV28, the J gene TRBJ2-7; possible D gene TRBD1, 6 bases. This material consisted of PBMCs, taken more than 310 days after intestinal transplant. The sequence was obtained from a human patient who received an intestinal transplant, so some T cells may come from the graft donor. The CDR3 spells CASSLQGPYEQYF. The CDR3, as DNA: TGTGCCAGCAGTTTACAGGGGCCCTACGAGCAGTACTTC.